The 2 T cell receptor beta chains below come from one sample, sequenced in a study of T cell repertoires in ileal Crohn's disease. The protocol was immunoSEQ multiplex PCR, while the TCRdb copy is restricted to in-frame clones and leaves out a portion. Seen here are 10,000 to 15,000 clones, around 81% observed once, and the top ten hold less than 5.5%. Material for sequencing was ileal tissue. The source of these receptors is an adult with Crohn's disease.

This clone was seen more than once but under ten times. This chain connects TRBV5-1 to TRBJ2-1; 8 nucleotides match TRBD2. Germline loops: CDR1 SGHRS, CDR2 YFSETQ. The CDR3 sequence is 18 residues long. With V trimmed by 4 bases and J by 4 bases, 16 bases remained unmatched. For the CDR3, the DNA is TGCGCCAGCAGCACTATTCTGGCTAGCGGGCGCCCTTACAATGAGCAGTTCTTC. It encodes CASSTILASGRPYNEQFF.

The chain is built from TRBV11-3 and TRBJ2-3, with a tentative D call TRBD2 (5 bases). The CDR3 has 16 amino acids. Trimming cost V 5 bases and J 1 base, with 16 bases left between them. The V gene's germline CDR1 is SGHNT and CDR2 YENEEA. CDR3 sequence reads: CASSPGGAGRTDTQYF. CDR3 in DNA: TGTGCCAGCAGCCCGGGCGGCGCGGGCCGCACAGATACGCAGTATTTT.